A selection of T cell receptor beta chains follows, all from one sample in a study of cytomegalovirus exposure and HLA in healthy donors. Clones were read by immunoSEQ multiplex PCR, and TCRdb kept only the in-frame ones, dropping some. The table has 70,000 or so clones, about 89% seen once; the top ten hold roughly 3.1%. The sequenced sample was PBMCs. The receptors were sampled from a man aged 18 to 30 in good health and CMV-seronegative. The CDR3 runs from the conserved cysteine through the conserved F or W. The D gene is left open where the match is weak. Only part of the rows carry a size: once, few, many, or a class if the clone is expanded.

j_gene: TRBJ2-5; d_gene: TRBD2; abundance: NA; v_gene: TRBV9; CDR3nt: TGTGCCAGCAGCGTAGCTCAGGGGACTAGCGGGATCGAAGAGACCCAGTACTTC; CDR3aa: CASSVAQGTSGIEETQYF
j_gene: TRBJ1-2; d_gene: NA; abundance: NA; v_gene: TRBV28; CDR3nt: NA; CDR3aa: CASSLLRSGQGNYGYTF
j_gene: TRBJ2-5; d_gene: TRBD2; abundance: NA; v_gene: TRBV6-5; CDR3nt: TGTGCCAGCAGTTACTCCGGGACTAGCGGGGTAGGGGCCCAGTACTTC; CDR3aa: CASSYSGTSGVGAQYF
j_gene: TRBJ2-7; d_gene: NA; abundance: few; v_gene: TRBV18; CDR3nt: TGTGCCAGCTCACCACCACAGAACTCCTACGAGCAGTACTTC; CDR3aa: CASSPPQNSYEQYF
j_gene: TRBJ2-1; d_gene: NA; abundance: NA; v_gene: TRBV18; CDR3nt: TGTGCCAGCTCATCTAGATTCGATGAGCAGTTCTTC; CDR3aa: CASSSRFDEQFF
j_gene: TRBJ1-2; d_gene: NA; abundance: NA; v_gene: TRBV9; CDR3nt: TGTGCCAGCAGCGTAGGCGGAGGAGAAACCTATGGCTACACCTTC; CDR3aa: CASSVGGGETYGYTF
j_gene: TRBJ2-7; d_gene: NA; abundance: NA; v_gene: TRBV2; CDR3nt: TGTGCCAGCAGGACAGGCAAGTATCTCTACGAGCAGTACTTC; CDR3aa: CASRTGKYLYEQYF
j_gene: TRBJ1-5; d_gene: TRBD1; abundance: NA; v_gene: TRBV28; CDR3nt: TGTGCCAGCAGTTCGGGGGGACAGGGGGCTAGGCAGCCCCAGCATTTT; CDR3aa: CASSSGGQGARQPQHF
j_gene: TRBJ2-1; d_gene: TRBD2; abundance: NA; v_gene: TRBV7-2; CDR3nt: TGTGCCAGCAGCTTTAGCGGGAGGGCCTACAATGAGCAGTTCTTC; CDR3aa: CASSFSGRAYNEQFF
j_gene: TRBJ1-5; d_gene: NA; abundance: NA; v_gene: TRBV9; CDR3nt: TGTGCCAGCAGCGTAGAAGTCAGTCAGCCCCAGCATTTT; CDR3aa: CASSVEVSQPQHF
j_gene: TRBJ2-2; d_gene: TRBD1; abundance: NA; v_gene: TRBV6-6; CDR3nt: TGTGCCAGCAGACGGGACAGGGGGTTTTTCGGGGAGCTGTTTTTT; CDR3aa: CASRRDRGFFGELFF
j_gene: TRBJ2-2; d_gene: TRBD2; abundance: NA; v_gene: TRBV4-2; CDR3nt: TGTGCCAGCAGCCTGGGACTAGCGGGGACGAACACCGGGGAGCTGTTTTTT; CDR3aa: CASSLGLAGTNTGELFF
j_gene: TRBJ1-5; d_gene: TRBD1; abundance: NA; v_gene: TRBV7-9; CDR3nt: TGTGCCAGCAGCTTAGCGGCGGCAGGGGGCTCTCAGCCCCAGCATTTT; CDR3aa: CASSLAAAGGSQPQHF
j_gene: TRBJ2-6; d_gene: NA; abundance: once; v_gene: TRBV18; CDR3nt: TGTGCCAGCTCTCCGGCGGGGGCAATAGGGGCCAACGTCCTGACTTTC; CDR3aa: CASSPAGAIGANVLTF
j_gene: TRBJ2-1; d_gene: TRBD2; abundance: NA; v_gene: TRBV28; CDR3nt: TGTGCCAGCAGTTTATTGGGCGGGAGGACCTTCTCCTACAATGAGCAGTTCTTC; CDR3aa: CASSLLGGRTFSYNEQFF
j_gene: TRBJ2-1; d_gene: NA; abundance: NA; v_gene: TRBV9; CDR3nt: TGTGCCAGCAGCGTGCGTGATTCGTTTAGAAATGAGCAGTTCTTC; CDR3aa: CASSVRDSFRNEQFF
j_gene: TRBJ1-5; d_gene: NA; abundance: NA; v_gene: TRBV7-2; CDR3nt: TGTGCCAGCAGCTCAGGGTTTCAGCCCCAGCATTTT; CDR3aa: CASSSGFQPQHF